This entry concerns a single T cell receptor (beta chain). The antigen is undetermined. The data were taken from a study of metastatic and nonmetastatic thyroid tumors. The overall study: Repertoire data that came from the blood and tumor or nodule tissue of malignant and benign thyroid patients were compared. Findings of the study overall: In both blood and tumor samples, TCR beta diversity was reported significantly higher for malignant than benign nodules.

Germline-derived CDR1 and CDR2 are SEHNR and FQNEAQ (reference sequence). The V gene end was trimmed by 5 bases and the J gene end by 0 bases; junction bases not matched to a gene: 7. This CDR3 region has 15 residues. MiXCR re-clonotyped the PCR reads for TCRdb. Counted here are 43,000 or so clones, more than 20% occurring once; the ten biggest clones make up around 3.5%. No patient received treatment before thyroid surgery. This sequence joins TRBV7-9 and TRBJ2-7; 7 nucleotides agree with TRBD1. The sequenced sample was blood. This receptor was obtained from a male donor with papillary thyroid cancer or a benign thyroid nodule (not recorded which). Some clones in this sample may be carry-over from other donors' samples. CDR3 amino acids: CASSPGQADSYEQYF. In nucleotides, the CDR3 is TGTGCCAGCAGCCCCGGACAGGCCGACTCCTACGAGCAGTACTTC.